The 10 T cell receptor beta chains below were found in one sample sequenced in a study of T cell responses to AZD1222 COVID-19 vaccine. The data were produced by immunoSEQ multiplex PCR, yet TCRdb's version contains in-frame clones alone and is incomplete. The sample contains around 100,000 clones, about 89% of which appear only once. The starting material was peripheral blood, obtained on day 0 of MenACWY control vaccination. The source of these receptors is an adult in good health.

The chain couples TRBV5-4 to TRBJ2-7, with D unclear. Germline loops: CDR1 SGHNT, CDR2 YYREEE (reference sequence). Trimming stripped 0 bases from V and 0 bases from J, with 13 bases between. CDR3 length: 16 amino acids. The DNA of the CDR3 is TGTGCCAGCAGCTTGGAGGTCCCCACAAGCTCCTACGAGCAGTACTTC. This translates into CASSLEVPTSSYEQYF. The variable domain in full, completed from reference TRBV5-4 and TRBJ2-7, reads ETGVTQSPTHLIKTRGQQVTLRCSSQSGHNTVSWYQQALGQGPQFIFQYYREEENGRGNFPPRFSGLQFPNYSSELNVNALELDDSALYLCASSLEVPTSSYEQYFGPGTRLTVT.

The chain employs TRBV12-3 or TRBV12-4 and TRBJ2-1, with D possibly TRBD1 on 5 matching bases. The CDR3 loop spans 13 amino acids. The ends were cut back, 7 bases at V and 7 bases at J, with 14 bases in the middle. The DNA for the CDR3 is TGTGCCAGCACCGTGACAGTAATGAATGAGCAGTTCTTC. It is translated as CASTVTVMNEQFF.

This chain joins TRBV14 and TRBJ2-5; a possible D gene is TRBD2 (6 bases). The germline V gene encodes CDR1 SGHDN and CDR2 FVKESK. CDR3 size: 13 residues. Trimming took 1 base from V and 7 from J, leaving 10 bases between them. The CDR3 DNA sequence: TGTGCCAGCAGCCAAGCGGAGGGTCGGACCCAGTACTTC. Protein: CASSQAEGRTQYF.

The chain carries TRBV4-3 and TRBJ1-6, with a possible D match to TRBD1 (6 bases). The CDR3 runs 15 residues. In germline, CDR1 is LGHNA, CDR2 YSLEER. Trimming took off 4 bases at V and 5 bases at J, with 12 bases between the two ends. The CDR3 bases are TGCGCCAGCAGCCTAGACAGGATTAATAATTCACCCCTCCACTTT. As protein: CASSLDRINNSPLHF.

This clone was counted once. The chain recombines TRBV19 with TRBJ1-2; D is uncertain. The length of the CDR3 is 12 residues. Per germline, CDR1 LNHDA and CDR2 SQIVND (reference sequence). The V gene lost 5 bases and the J gene lost 6 bases, with 10 bases spanning the gap. CDR3 sequence reads: CASSAGLHGYTF. Written as DNA, the CDR3 is TGTGCCAGTAGTGCGGGCCTTCATGGCTACACCTTC.

The rearrangement uses TRBV12-5 and TRBJ2-3, with D possibly matching TRBD1 (6 bases). This CDR3 contains 15 residues. V shed 7 bases and J shed 4 bases, with 18 bases lying between them. Germline assignment: CDR1 LGHNT and CDR2 FRNRAP. In DNA form, the CDR3 reads TGTGCTAGTGCCCAGGGGCGGCGGGTCCCAGATACGCAGTATTTT. Protein: CASAQGRRVPDTQYF.

This clone has more than one count but fewer than ten. The chain carries TRBV6-4 and TRBJ1-1; D possibly corresponds to TRBD1 (6 bases). V dropped 2 bases and J dropped 5 bases, with 9 bases sitting between them. Per the germline V gene, CDR1 is MRHNA and CDR2 is SNTAGT. The CDR3 sequence is 13 residues long. The CDR3 bases are TGTGCCAGCAGTGACGAAGGGGGAACTGAAGCTTTCTTT. Translating it yields CASSDEGGTEAFF.

V usage is TRBV12-3 or TRBV12-4 and J usage is TRBJ2-2, with D perhaps TRBD1 or TRBD2 (6 bases each). The V and J ends lost 6 bases and 6 bases respectively, with 11 bases between them. CDR3 length: 13 amino acids. CDR3: CASRGGHPGELFF. The CDR3 DNA is TGTGCCAGCAGGGGGGGACACCCCGGGGAGCTGTTTTTT.

This chain joins TRBV9 and TRBJ2-5, with TRBD2 as a possible D gene (6 bases). The germline V and J ends were trimmed by 0 bases and 4 bases, with 19 bases remaining between them. This CDR3 has 17 residues. The germline V gene has CDR1 SGDLS and CDR2 YYNGEE. CDR3 DNA: TGTGCCAGCAGCGTAGAAGTGCGGGGAACAGGAGGAGAGACCCAGTACTTC. It encodes CASSVEVRGTGGETQYF. Based on the CDR3 plus reference TRBV9 and TRBJ2-5, the full variable domain is DSGVTQTPKHLITATGQRVTLRCSPRSGDLSVYWYQQSLDQGLQFLIQYYNGEERAKGNILERFSAQQFPDLHSELNLSSLELGDSALYFCASSVEVRGTGGETQYFGPGTRLLVL.

CDR3 region: CASSLSSPRGQDSPLHF. The CDR3 bases are TGTGCCAGCAGCTTAAGTTCCCCCAGGGGGCAGGATTCACCCCTCCACTTT. The chain has TRBV7-2 and TRBJ1-6, with TRBD1 matching 8 bases. This CDR3 has 17 amino acids. CDR1 and CDR2 (germline): SGHTA, FQGNSA. J lost 8 bases, V lost 2 bases, and 11 bases had no gene match.